The entry that follows covers one TCR beta chain sequence. The source of the sample is a study of blood T cell repertoires in COVID-19. On the study more broadly: Samples came from the United States, Italy and Spain, spanning acute and convalescent COVID-19. Nucleic acid was either cDNA or gDNA, and it came from T cells, B-cell-depleted T cells, or PBMCs.

In the original processing: Reference gene primers were amplified, and this amplification served to estimate nucleated cell counts. Profiled with immunoSEQ multiplex PCR; TCRdb holds only in-frame clones, not every one. That table is the source of V, J and clone size, and D and trimming were worked out from the DNA. The sample holds about 61,000 clones, about 78% seen once. Looked up from germline, CDR1 is LNHDA and CDR2 is SQIVND (reference sequence). V was clipped by 6 bases and J by 3 bases; unmatched bases: 6. This CDR3 comprises 15 residues. The chain uses TRBV19 and TRBJ1-5; 9 bases align to TRBD1. The sequenced sample was peripheral blood. This receptor was obtained from an elderly man with active or convalescent COVID-19. CDR3 nucleotide sequence: TGTGCCAGTAGGTGGGGACAGGGCGTCAATCAGCCCCAGCATTTT. Amino acids: CASRWGQGVNQPQHF.